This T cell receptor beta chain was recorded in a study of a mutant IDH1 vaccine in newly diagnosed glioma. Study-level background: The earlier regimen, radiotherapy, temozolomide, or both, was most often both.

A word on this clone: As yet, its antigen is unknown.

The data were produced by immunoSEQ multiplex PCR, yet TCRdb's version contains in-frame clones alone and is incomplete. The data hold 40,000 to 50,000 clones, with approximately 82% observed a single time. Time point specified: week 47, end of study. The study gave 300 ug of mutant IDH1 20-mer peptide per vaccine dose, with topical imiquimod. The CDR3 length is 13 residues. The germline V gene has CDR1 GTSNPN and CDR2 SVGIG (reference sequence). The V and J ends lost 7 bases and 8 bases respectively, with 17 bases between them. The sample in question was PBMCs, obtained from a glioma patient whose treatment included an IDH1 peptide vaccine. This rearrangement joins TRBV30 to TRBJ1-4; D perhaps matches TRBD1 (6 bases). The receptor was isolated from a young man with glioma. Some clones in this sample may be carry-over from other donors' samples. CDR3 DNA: TGTGCCTACTCCAGGGGAGTAACCGAAAAACTGTTTTTT. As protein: CAYSRGVTEKLFF.